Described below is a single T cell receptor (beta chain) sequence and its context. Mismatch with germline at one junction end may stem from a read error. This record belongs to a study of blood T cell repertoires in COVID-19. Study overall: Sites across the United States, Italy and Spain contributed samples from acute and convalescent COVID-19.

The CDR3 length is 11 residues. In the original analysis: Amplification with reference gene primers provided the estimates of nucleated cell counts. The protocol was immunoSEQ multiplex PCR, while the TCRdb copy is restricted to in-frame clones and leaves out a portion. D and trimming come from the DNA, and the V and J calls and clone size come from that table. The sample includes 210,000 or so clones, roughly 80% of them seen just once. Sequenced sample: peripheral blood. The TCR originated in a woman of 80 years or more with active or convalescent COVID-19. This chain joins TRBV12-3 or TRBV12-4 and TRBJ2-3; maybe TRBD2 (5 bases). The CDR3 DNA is TGTGCCAGCAGTTATGGACTTACGAGGCGTTTT. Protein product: CASSYGLTRRF.